This passage covers 21 T cell receptor beta chains from one sample sequenced in a study of blood T cell repertoires in COVID-19. Assay used: immunoSEQ multiplex PCR; TCRdb lists only in-frame clones, some missing. This sample yields 210,000 or so clones, of which over 80% are seen a single time; roughly 5% belongs to the top ten. The sequenced sample was peripheral blood. The receptors stem from a human donor in a cohort sampled during active COVID-19.

This clone was detected a few times. The chain employs TRBV25-1 and TRBJ2-7; tentative D call: TRBD2 (6 bases). The CDR3 consists of 14 residues. Between the trimmed V and J ends, which lost 3 bases and 4 bases, there was a span of 13 bases. Germline V gene sequence: CDR1 MGHDK, CDR2 SYGVNS. The CDR3, as DNA: TGTGCCAGCAGTGAGGTGCGGGGCGGGTACGAGCAGTACTTC. This gives the protein CASSEVRGGYEQYF.

The rearrangement uses TRBV6-5 and TRBJ2-7, with D possibly matching TRBD1 (6 bases). CDR1 is MNHEY and CDR2 is SVGAGI in the germline V gene. CDR3 length: 12 amino acids. Trimming stripped 5 bases from V and 7 bases from J, with 12 bases between. CDR3: CASSTVGGEQYF. The CDR3 nucleotides are TGTGCCAGCAGTACGGTAGGGGGAGAGCAGTACTTC.

The rearrangement uses TRBV7-2 and TRBJ2-1, with 14 bases aligning to TRBD2. V lost 5 bases and J lost 7; bases outside the gene matches: 7. This CDR3 is built from 16 residues. CDR1 and CDR2 from the germline V gene are SGHTA and FQGNSA. This chain's CDR3 is CASSVRLAGGVNEQFF. The CDR3 DNA follows: TGTGCCAGCAGCGTACGACTAGCGGGAGGGGTAAATGAGCAGTTCTTC.

The rearrangement links TRBV19 to TRBJ2-1; the match to TRBD2 covers 12 bases. This CDR3 contains 15 residues. The V gene end was trimmed by 3 bases and the J gene end by 9 bases; junction bases not matched to a gene: 6. CDR1 LNHDA and CDR2 SQIVND come from the germline V gene (reference sequence). CDR3 amino acids: CASSIGLAGFVEQFF. The CDR3 DNA follows: TGTGCCAGTAGTATCGGACTAGCGGGATTCGTTGAGCAGTTCTTC.

Points on this clone: Other DNA sequences in the sample encode the same CDR3. The V gene is TRBV5-1, the J gene TRBJ1-1; 7 nucleotides agree with TRBD1. Per the germline V gene, CDR1 is SGHRS and CDR2 is YFSETQ. This CDR3 spans 14 amino acids. J lost 1 base, V lost 4 bases, and 4 bases had no gene match. CDR3 in amino acids: CASSPQGGNTEAFF. CDR3 sequence (DNA): TGCGCCAGCAGCCCCCAGGGGGGGAACACTGAAGCTTTCTTT.

The gene calls are TRBV5-6 and TRBJ2-7; tentative D call: TRBD1 (5 bases). Germline V lookup: CDR1 SGHDT, CDR2 YYEEEE. The CDR3 extends over 14 amino acids. Trimming cost V 4 bases and J 0 bases, with 11 bases left between them. This chain's CDR3 is CASSRQISSYEQYF. CDR3 coding DNA: TGTGCCAGCAGCCGACAGATCAGCTCCTACGAGCAGTACTTC. Full variable domain (remainder filled in from reference TRBV5-6 and TRBJ2-7): DAGVTQSPTHLIKTRGQQVTLRCSPKSGHDTVSWYQQALGQGPQFIFQYYEEEERQRGNFPDRFSGHQFPNYSSELNVNALLLGDSALYLCASSRQISSYEQYFGPGTRLTVT.

V is TRBV7-2 and J is TRBJ2-5; D perhaps matches TRBD2 (6 bases). The germline V and J ends were trimmed by 1 base and 4 bases, with 16 bases remaining between them. Germline CDR1 and CDR2: SGHTA and FQGNSA. The CDR3 totals 16 residues. The CDR3 nucleotides are TGTGCCAGCAGCTTAGGGCCCAGCATCGGGGGAGAGACCCAGTACTTC. Encoded protein: CASSLGPSIGGETQYF. Looking up the rest from reference TRBV7-2 and TRBJ2-5 gives the full variable domain: GAGVSQSPSNKVTEKGKDVELRCDPISGHTALYWYRQSLGQGLEFLIYFQGNSAPDKSGLPSDRFSAERTGGSVSTLTIQRTQQEDSAVYLCASSLGPSIGGETQYFGPGTRLLVL.

This clone was observed a few times. In the same sample, other DNA sequences code for this CDR3. V usage is TRBV4-2 and J usage is TRBJ1-5; D uncertain. The CDR3 has 15 residues. V lost 0 bases to trimming and J lost 2 bases, with 8 bases between them. Germline assignment: CDR1 LGHNA and CDR2 YNFKEQ. This CDR3 is CASSQERGGNQPQHF. As DNA, the CDR3 is TGTGCCAGCAGCCAAGAACGGGGTGGCAATCAGCCCCAGCATTTT.

The rearrangement links TRBV28 to TRBJ1-2; D might be TRBD1 (6 bases). V lost 8 bases, J lost 1 base, and 14 bases lay in between. The CDR3 spans 14 residues. Germline lookup yields CDR1 MDHEN and CDR2 SYDVKM. Written as DNA, the CDR3 is TGTGCCAGCCGTCAAGGGGGTAGTAACTATGGCTACACCTTC. Protein sequence: CASRQGGSNYGYTF.

V usage is TRBV27 and J usage is TRBJ2-1; D possibly corresponds to TRBD2 (5 bases). V was clipped by 6 bases and J by 0 bases, with 12 bases between them. Germline CDR1 is MNHEY and CDR2 is SMNVEV (reference sequence). The CDR3 runs to 15 residues. The CDR3: CASRWTDYSYNEQFF. DNA of the CDR3: TGTGCCAGCAGATGGACCGACTACTCCTACAATGAGCAGTTCTTC.

The CDR3 DNA reads TGTGCCAGCAGTCCTCACAGGGGGGGGGACACTGAAGCTTTCTTT. This codes for CASSPHRGGDTEAFF. The chain links TRBV28 to TRBJ1-1; 8 nucleotides align to TRBD1. From germline, CDR1 is MDHEN and CDR2 SYDVKM. This CDR3 is built from 15 residues. After removal of 5 bases from V and 3 bases from J, the junction contained 8 bases not matched to a gene.

This clone was observed a single time. The rearrangement uses TRBV7-3 and TRBJ2-6; the match to TRBD2 covers 9 bases. The CDR3 has 18 residues. V lost 4 bases and J lost 0; bases outside the gene matches: 7. CDR1 is SGHTA and CDR2 is FQGTGA in the germline V gene. The CDR3 loop is CASSYSGSGSSGANVLTF. For the CDR3, the DNA is TGTGCCAGCAGCTACTCGGGTAGCGGGAGCTCTGGGGCCAACGTCCTGACTTTC.

This chain joins TRBV16 and TRBJ1-2; TRBD1 aligns across 7 bases. The CDR3 loop spans 14 amino acids. Per the germline V gene, CDR1 is KGHSY and CDR2 is FQNENV. Germline trimming cut 7 bases from V and 3 bases from J; bases unmatched to any gene: 8. The CDR3 DNA is TGTGCCAGCACCCGGGACAGCCAATACTATGGCTACACCTTC. Protein sequence: CASTRDSQYYGYTF.

The chain uses TRBV19 and TRBJ1-2; D is possibly TRBD1 (5 bases). CDR1 LNHDA and CDR2 SQIVND come from the germline V gene (reference sequence). CDR3 length: 13 amino acids. V was pared by 6 bases and J by 7 bases, with 15 bases between. DNA for the CDR3: TGTGCCAGTAGATACTCAGGGCGGCTTGGCTACACCTTC. Amino acids: CASRYSGRLGYTF.

The chain combines TRBV21-1 with TRBJ1-3. TRBV21-1 is designated a pseudogene. This CDR3 is 13 amino acids long. Here the CDR3 DNA reads TGTGCCAGCAGTGAGGCCACTGGAAACACCATATATTTT. Translating it yields CASSEATGNTIYF.

The chain has TRBV13 and TRBJ2-7, with D possibly TRBD2 on 5 matching bases. V was clipped by 0 bases and J by 3 bases, with 12 bases between them. There are 15 residues in the CDR3. Germline CDR1 and CDR2: PRHDT and FYEKMQ (reference sequence). The CDR3 here is CASSLGGISDYEQYF. CDR3 DNA: TGTGCCAGCAGCTTAGGCGGGATTAGCGACTACGAGCAGTACTTC.

The J gene is TRBJ2-1, the V gene TRBV2, with D unclear. The CDR3 consists of 12 residues. Trimming took 4 bases from V and 7 from J, leaving 8 bases between them. The V gene's germline CDR1 is SNHLY and CDR2 FYNNEI. The CDR3 here is CASSGLSNEQFF. The CDR3 DNA sequence: TGTGCCAGCAGTGGACTCTCGAATGAGCAGTTCTTC.

This clone was counted at least ten times. J is TRBJ2-2 and V is TRBV6-1; TRBD1 agrees at 7 bases. V lost 3 bases, J lost 4 bases, and 2 bases stayed unmatched. Germline-derived CDR1 and CDR2 are MNHNS and SASEGT. The CDR3 has 14 amino acids. CDR3 amino acids: CASSDGQATGELFF. CDR3 DNA sequence: TGTGCCAGCAGTGACGGACAGGCCACCGGGGAGCTGTTTTTT.

This clone occurred once. V is TRBV5-8 and J is TRBJ2-5; 9 bases match TRBD2. This CDR3 is 17 amino acids long. The V and J ends lost 4 bases and 2 bases, in that order; junction bases with no gene match: 12. The germline V gene encodes CDR1 SGHTS and CDR2 YDEGEE. In nucleotides, the CDR3 is TGTGCCAGCAGCCCGGGACGGACGGCGGGAGGGCAAGAGACCCAGTACTTC. Amino acids: CASSPGRTAGGQETQYF.

The rearrangement uses TRBV7-9 and TRBJ1-1; TRBD1 matches 8 bases. Germline V CDR1 and CDR2: SEHNR, FQNEAQ (reference sequence). The CDR3 is 15 amino acids. Unmatched junction bases numbered 10, after V lost 6 bases and J lost 4 bases. For the CDR3, the DNA is TGTGCCAGCAGGAGACTTGTGGACAGGGCCACTGAAGCTTTCTTT. Its translation: CASRRLVDRATEAFF.

With respect to this clone: Other DNA sequences in the sample encode the same CDR3. The chain employs TRBV27 and TRBJ2-3; 8 bases agree with TRBD2. Per the germline V gene, CDR1 is MNHEY and CDR2 is SMNVEV (reference sequence). The CDR3 runs 15 residues. The V and J ends lost 0 bases and 3 bases, in that order; junction bases with no gene match: 2. The CDR3 DNA reads as TGTGCCAGCAGTTTATCTAGCGGGATAACAGATACGCAGTATTTT. Translating it yields CASSLSSGITDTQYF.